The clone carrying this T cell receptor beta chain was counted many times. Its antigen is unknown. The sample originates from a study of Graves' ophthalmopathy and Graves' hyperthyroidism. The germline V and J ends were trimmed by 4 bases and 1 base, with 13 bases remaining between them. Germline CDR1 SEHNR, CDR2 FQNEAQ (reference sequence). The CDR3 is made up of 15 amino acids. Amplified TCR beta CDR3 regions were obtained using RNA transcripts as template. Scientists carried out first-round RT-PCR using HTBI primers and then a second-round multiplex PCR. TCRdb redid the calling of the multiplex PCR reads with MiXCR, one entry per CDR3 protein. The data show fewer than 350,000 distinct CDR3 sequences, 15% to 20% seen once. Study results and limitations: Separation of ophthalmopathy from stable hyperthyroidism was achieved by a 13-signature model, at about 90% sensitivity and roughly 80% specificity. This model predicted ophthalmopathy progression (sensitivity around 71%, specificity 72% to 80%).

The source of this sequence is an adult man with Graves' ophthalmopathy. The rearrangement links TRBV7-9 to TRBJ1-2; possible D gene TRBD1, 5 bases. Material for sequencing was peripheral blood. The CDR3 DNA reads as TGTGCCAGCAGCTCCCGAGGGGTTGGTAACTATGGCTACACCTTC. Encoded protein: CASSSRGVGNYGYTF.